The 32 T cell receptor beta chains below come from one sample, sequenced in a study of STAT5B mutations in CD4+ large granular lymphocyte leukemia. TCRdb's copy holds only in-frame clones and misses some; the assay was immunoSEQ multiplex PCR. The sample holds around 20,000 clones, under 80% seen once. The sequencing input was CD4+ T cells from blood buffy coats. These TCRs come from a human donor in good health.

The chain carries TRBV5-4 and TRBJ1-4; D is perhaps TRBD1 (5 bases). Per the germline V gene, CDR1 is SGHNT and CDR2 is YYREEE (reference sequence). This CDR3 comprises 14 residues. Deletions cut 4 bases from V and 4 bases from J, with 11 bases between. Here the CDR3 DNA reads TGTGCCAGCAGCCCGGGACGGAGTAATGAAAAACTGTTTTTT. It yields the protein CASSPGRSNEKLFF.

This chain links TRBV4-3 with TRBJ2-3; 11 bases line up with TRBD2. The CDR3 length is 14 residues. Germline lookup yields CDR1 LGHNA and CDR2 YSLEER. With 3 bases clipped from V and 11 bases from J, the junction kept 7 bases outside the gene matches. The CDR3 nucleotides read TGCGCCAGCAGCCATGACCATAGCGGGAGGGGGCAGTATTTT. This gives the protein CASSHDHSGRGQYF.

The chain has TRBV6-1 and TRBJ2-5; TRBD1 agrees at 8 bases. Looked up from germline, CDR1 is MNHNS and CDR2 is SASEGT. This CDR3 spans 15 amino acids. Germline trimming cut 4 bases from V and 3 bases from J; bases unmatched to any gene: 7. CDR3 protein: CASSVQGVSEETQYF. As DNA, the CDR3 is TGTGCCAGCAGTGTACAGGGGGTTAGTGAAGAGACCCAGTACTTC.

This rearrangement joins TRBV6-5 to TRBJ1-2; the D gene is possibly TRBD1 (6 bases). Deletions cut 10 bases from V and 3 bases from J, with 18 bases between. Germline CDR1 is MNHEY and CDR2 is SVGAGI. This CDR3 is 14 amino acids long. The CDR3 loop is CATLTAGVDYGYTF. The CDR3 DNA reads TGTGCCACCCTTACGGCAGGGGTGGACTATGGCTACACCTTC.

The rearrangement links TRBV7-3 to TRBJ2-3; TRBD2 is a possible D gene (6 bases). V was trimmed by 4 bases and J by 2 bases, leaving 10 bases between them. The CDR3 has 14 residues. Germline loops: CDR1 SGHTA, CDR2 FQGTGA. CDR3 coding DNA: TGTGCCAGCAGCTCGGGACTGTCCACAGATACGCAGTATTTT. Protein sequence: CASSSGLSTDTQYF. Supplemented by reference TRBV7-3 and TRBJ2-3, the full variable domain reads GAGVSQTPSNKVTEKGKYVELRCDPISGHTALYWYRQSLGQGPEFLIYFQGTGAADDSGLPNDRFFAVRPEGSVSTLKIQRTERGDSAVYLCASSSGLSTDTQYFGPGTRLTVL.

CDR3 amino acids: CASSLTGGGYGYTF. As DNA, the CDR3 is TGTGCCAGCAGCCTGACAGGGGGCGGTTATGGCTACACCTTC. The J gene is TRBJ1-2, the V gene TRBV11-2, with TRBD1 matching 10 bases. V lost 5 bases, J lost 5 bases, and 5 bases stayed unmatched. CDR3 length equals 14 residues. Per germline, CDR1 SGHAT and CDR2 FQNNGV.

The rearrangement uses TRBV11-2 and TRBJ2-5, with 9 bases aligning to TRBD2. The V gene end was trimmed by 5 bases and the J gene end by 5 bases; junction bases not matched to a gene: 9. CDR1 and CDR2 (germline): SGHAT, FQNNGV. The CDR3 spans 15 residues. The CDR3 is CASSPRLAGPETQYF. Written as DNA, the CDR3 is TGTGCCAGCAGCCCCAGGCTAGCGGGGCCGGAGACCCAGTACTTC.

The chain joins TRBV18 to TRBJ2-1; D remains unclear. V gave up 3 bases and J gave up 10 bases, with 16 bases separating them. The CDR3 is 14 residues long. CDR1 and CDR2 (germline): KGHSH, LQKENI. The chain's CDR3 is CASSPVAQELEQFF. For the CDR3, the DNA is TGTGCCAGCTCACCGGTAGCCCAGGAACTGGAGCAGTTCTTC.

Turning to this clone: Other nucleotide sequences in the sample specify the same CDR3. The chain carries TRBV18 and TRBJ2-5; D is undetermined. The CDR3 totals 11 residues. The V and J ends lost 3 bases and 4 bases respectively, with 3 bases between them. Germline CDR1 reads KGHSH; CDR2 reads LQKENI. CDR3 amino acids: CASSPGETQYF. CDR3 DNA: TGTGCCAGCTCACCGGGAGAGACCCAGTACTTC.

CDR3 in amino acids: CASSSNSGGPLSTDTQYF. In DNA form, the CDR3 reads TGTGCCAGCAGCTCCAATAGCGGGGGGCCGCTTAGCACAGATACGCAGTATTTT. The chain has TRBV7-2 and TRBJ2-3, with 10 bases aligning to TRBD2. CDR3 size: 18 residues. V dropped 4 bases and J dropped 0; count of bases not matched to a gene: 10. Germline V CDR1 and CDR2: SGHTA, FQGNSA.

This chain links TRBV7-2 with TRBJ2-3, with 8 bases that match TRBD2. After removal of 0 bases from V and 4 bases from J, the junction contained 6 bases not matched to a gene. This CDR3 spans 16 amino acids. Germline V gene data show CDR1 as SGHTA and CDR2 as FQGNSA. CDR3 DNA: TGTGCCAGCAGCTTAGCGGCCGGGAGGGCCCCAGATACGCAGTATTTT. Encoded protein: CASSLAAGRAPDTQYF.

The chain combines TRBV2 with TRBJ2-5, with D unresolved. The J call may be in error: the DNA end matches TRBJ2-7 better. Germline V CDR1 and CDR2: SNHLY, FYNNEI. The CDR3 is 14 residues long. This CDR3 is CASSGLLSSYEQYF. In nucleotides, the CDR3 is TGTGCCAGCAGTGGGCTTCTCAGCTCCTACGAGCAGTACTTC.

V usage is TRBV9 and J usage is TRBJ2-5; 13 bases are shared with TRBD2. V shed 3 bases and J 5 bases; nucleotides not matched to a gene: 1. The CDR3 has 14 amino acids. Germline V gene lookup returns CDR1 SGDLS and CDR2 YYNGEE. The chain's CDR3 is CASSATSGGETQYF. The CDR3 coding sequence is TGTGCCAGCAGCGCGACTAGCGGGGGGGAGACCCAGTACTTC.

This chain links TRBV7-2 with TRBJ1-2, with D maybe TRBD1 (6 bases). This CDR3 region has 13 residues. Germline loops: CDR1 SGHTA, CDR2 FQGNSA. The V and J ends lost 5 bases and 4 bases respectively, with 11 bases between them. Written as DNA, the CDR3 is TGTGCCAGCAGCGGACAGCCTAGCTATGGCTACACCTTC. The encoded protein is CASSGQPSYGYTF.

In nucleotides, the CDR3 is TGTGCCAGCAGCCCGAGGGACTTCGGGGTATCCAATGAGCAGTTCTTC. It codes for CASSPRDFGVSNEQFF. V usage is TRBV7-2 and J usage is TRBJ2-1; D is possibly TRBD2 (6 bases). The V end lost 5 bases, the J end lost 6 bases, and 20 bases lay between the germline ends. Germline CDR1 SGHTA, CDR2 FQGNSA. This CDR3 is built from 16 residues.

The chain employs TRBV5-1 and TRBJ1-2; D is possibly TRBD1 (5 bases). The V and J ends lost 4 bases and 2 bases respectively, with 15 bases between them. This CDR3 region has 15 residues. Germline CDR1 is SGHRS and CDR2 is YFSETQ. CDR3 in amino acids: CASSRDQGKNYGYTF. CDR3 DNA: TGCGCCAGCAGCCGAGACCAGGGAAAGAACTATGGCTACACCTTC.

The CDR3 region has the DNA TGTGCCAGCAGCCGCAGGGCTAACTATGGCTACACCTTC. It codes for CASSRRANYGYTF. V is TRBV4-2 and J is TRBJ1-2, with a weak D call TRBD1 (5 bases). The V end was cut by 4 bases, the J end by 0 bases, with 6 bases between. This CDR3 is built from 13 residues. CDR1 and CDR2 from the germline V gene are LGHNA and YNFKEQ.

The J gene is TRBJ1-1, the V gene TRBV28; a weak D match, TRBD1 (5 bases). The CDR3 runs to 13 residues. Trimming pared 2 bases from V and 4 bases from J, leaving 8 bases between. CDR1 is MDHEN, CDR2 SYDVKM, per germline. CDR3 residues: CASSLQGGTEAFF. In nucleotides, the CDR3 is TGTGCCAGCAGTTTACAGGGAGGCACTGAAGCTTTCTTT.

The chain links TRBV15 to TRBJ2-2; 7 bases match TRBD1. CDR1 is LNHNV and CDR2 is YYDKDF in the germline V gene (reference sequence). V gave up 0 bases and J gave up 6 bases; unmatched junction bases: 7. The CDR3 runs to 16 residues. The DNA of the CDR3 is TGTGCCACCAGCAGAGAGGGTCAGGGGGATGCCGGGGAGCTGTTTTTT. Protein: CATSREGQGDAGELFF. The full variable domain, with the rest looked up from reference TRBV15 and TRBJ2-2, is DAMVIQNPRYQVTQFGKPVTLSCSQTLNHNVMYWYQQKSSQAPKLLFHYYDKDFNNEADTPDNFQSRRPNTSFCFLDIRSPGLGDTAMYLCATSREGQGDAGELFFGEGSRLTVL.

The chain links TRBV7-3 to TRBJ1-1; 7 nucleotides line up with TRBD1. The CDR3 is made up of 14 amino acids. The germline V gene encodes CDR1 SGHTA and CDR2 FQGTGA. V was pared by 2 bases and J by 2 bases, with 2 bases of the junction left unmatched. The DNA of the CDR3 is TGTGCCAGCAGCTTAGGGACAGCTAACACTGAAGCTTTCTTT. It is translated as CASSLGTANTEAFF.

V and J are TRBV2 and TRBJ1-3; the D gene is possibly TRBD1 (6 bases). V was cut by 7 bases and J by 4 bases, with 11 bases left in between. Germline V gene lookup returns CDR1 SNHLY and CDR2 FYNNEI. The CDR3 runs 13 residues. The CDR3 loop is CASKAGAGNTIYF. The CDR3 DNA follows: TGTGCCAGCAAGGCAGGGGCCGGAAACACCATATATTTT.

The chain uses TRBV5-6 and TRBJ2-1, with 7 bases lining up with TRBD2. In germline, CDR1 is SGHDT, CDR2 YYEEEE. J lost 9 bases, V lost 4 bases, and 19 bases had no gene match. The CDR3 extends over 17 amino acids. Here the CDR3 reads CASSEGPGGGFTGEQFF. CDR3 DNA: TGTGCCAGCAGCGAGGGCCCTGGCGGGGGATTTACGGGTGAGCAGTTCTTC.

The chain links TRBV7-9 to TRBJ1-1; 9 positions match TRBD1. V dropped 5 bases and J dropped 4; count of bases not matched to a gene: 11. The CDR3 has 16 amino acids. CDR1 is SEHNR and CDR2 is FQNEAQ in the germline V gene (reference sequence). CDR3 sequence reads: CASSPAGTGSLTEAFF. For the CDR3, the DNA is TGTGCCAGCAGCCCCGCTGGGACAGGGAGTCTCACTGAAGCTTTCTTT. Drawing the rest from reference TRBV7-9 and TRBJ1-1, the complete variable domain is DTGVSQNPRHKITKRGQNVTFRCDPISEHNRLYWYRQTLGQGPEFLTYFQNEAQLEKSRLLSDRFSAERPKGSFSTLEIQRTEQGDSAMYLCASSPAGTGSLTEAFFGQGTRLTVV.

The chain uses TRBV14 and TRBJ2-7; 7 nucleotides line up with TRBD1. The junction had 10 bases not matched to a gene; V was cut back by 2 bases and J by 0 bases. Per the germline V gene, CDR1 is SGHDN and CDR2 is FVKESK. This CDR3 spans 17 amino acids. CDR3 in amino acids: CASSQMQRTGVSYEQYF. The CDR3 DNA sequence: TGTGCCAGCAGCCAAATGCAAAGGACAGGTGTCTCCTACGAGCAGTACTTC.

The chain joins TRBV5-3 to TRBJ2-7; perhaps D is TRBD1 or TRBD2 (5 bases each). TRBV5-3 is noted as an ORF with a role that remains uncertain. The length of the CDR3 is 20 residues. The germline V and J ends were trimmed by 0 bases and 6 bases, with 31 bases remaining between them. Here the CDR3 reads CARSLAGLGPRVSPLSEQYF. The CDR3 DNA follows: TGTGCCAGAAGCTTGGCCGGATTGGGACCCAGAGTCAGCCCCTTATCCGAGCAGTACTTC.

The chain employs TRBV7-3 and TRBJ2-5, with D maybe TRBD2 (5 bases). The length of the CDR3 is 15 residues. Trimming stripped 5 bases from V and 5 bases from J, with 18 bases between. Germline assignment: CDR1 SGHTA and CDR2 FQGTGA. CDR3 sequence reads: CASSPQTGSLETQYF. The CDR3 bases are TGTGCCAGCAGCCCTCAAACGGGGAGTTTGGAGACCCAGTACTTC. Based on the CDR3 plus reference TRBV7-3 and TRBJ2-5, the full variable domain is GAGVSQTPSNKVTEKGKYVELRCDPISGHTALYWYRQSLGQGPEFLIYFQGTGAADDSGLPNDRFFAVRPEGSVSTLKIQRTERGDSAVYLCASSPQTGSLETQYFGPGTRLLVL.

The chain combines TRBV7-2 with TRBJ2-3; D not certain. The CDR3 has 13 amino acids. CDR1 and CDR2 from the germline V gene are SGHTA and FQGNSA. The ends were cut back, 5 bases at V and 5 bases at J, with 11 bases in the middle. The CDR3 DNA is TGTGCCAGCAGCCCCTCCTTAGGAGATACGCAGTATTTT. Translation gives CASSPSLGDTQYF.

The V call is TRBV5-6, the J call TRBJ2-2, with D perhaps assigned TRBD1 or TRBD2 (5 bases each). The V end was cut by 2 bases, the J end by 6 bases, with 20 bases between. The length of the CDR3 is 17 residues. Germline assignment: CDR1 SGHDT and CDR2 YYEEEE. The CDR3 loop reads CASSLYSTVAGSGELFF. The CDR3 DNA reads TGTGCCAGCAGCTTATACTCGACAGTCGCGGGTTCCGGGGAGCTGTTTTTT.

The J gene is TRBJ2-5, the V gene TRBV7-6, with 7 nucleotides matching TRBD2. The CDR3 loop spans 14 amino acids. Germline CDR1 and CDR2: SGHVS and FNYEAQ. Trimming cost V 6 bases and J 2 bases; bases outside gene matches: 6. The CDR3 loop reads CASSRRGDQETQYF. CDR3 sequence (DNA): TGTGCCAGCAGTCGACGGGGGGATCAAGAGACCCAGTACTTC.

The rearrangement uses TRBV5-1 and TRBJ1-6, with unresolved D. This CDR3 is built from 15 residues. The V gene's germline CDR1 is SGHRS and CDR2 YFSETQ. Trimming stripped 0 bases from V and 5 bases from J, with 9 bases between. This CDR3 is CASSLGMVDNSPLHF. The CDR3 bases are TGCGCCAGCAGCTTGGGGATGGTAGATAATTCACCCCTCCACTTT.

V and J are TRBV30 and TRBJ2-5; D is ambiguous. V lost 4 bases and J lost 3, with 12 bases in between. The CDR3 has 13 residues. CDR1 GTSNPN and CDR2 SVGIG come from the germline V gene (reference sequence). The CDR3 bases are TGTGCCTGGAACGGACGGACGGAAGAGACCCAGTACTTC. It translates to CAWNGRTEETQYF. The full variable domain, in which reference TRBV30 and TRBJ2-5 provide the parts outside the CDR3, is SQTIHQWPATLVQPVGSPLSLECTVEGTSNPNLYWYRQAAGRGLQLLFYSVGIGQISSEVPQNLSASRPQDRQFILSSKKLLLSDSGFYLCAWNGRTEETQYFGPGTRLLVL.

This clone was counted only a few times. The chain carries TRBV7-9 and TRBJ2-4, with TRBD2 matching 11 bases. Germline lookup yields CDR1 SEHNR and CDR2 FQNEAQ (reference sequence). V trimming: 1 base; J trimming: 0 bases; junction bases outside the gene matches: 5. The CDR3 is made up of 18 amino acids. The CDR3 DNA follows: TGTGCCAGCAGCTTAGTAAGGCTAGCGGGAGGAGCCAAAAACATTCAGTACTTC. Residues: CASSLVRLAGGAKNIQYF.